The rows below give T cell receptor beta chains drawn from one sample of a study of T cell responses to AZD1222 COVID-19 vaccine. Only in-frame clones appear in the TCRdb table, and some are missing; sequencing was by immunoSEQ multiplex PCR. The sample includes 150,000 to 200,000 clones, approximately 87% of them seen just once. The sample was peripheral blood, taken on day 0 of MenACWY control vaccination. The receptors were sampled from an adult in good health. CDR3s include the opening cysteine and the closing phenylalanine or tryptophan. D genes are given only for firm matches. Not all rows give a size; the values are once, few, many and, for expanded clones, a class.

.	few	TRBJ1-5	TRBV12-3/TRBV12-4	CASSRQGNQPQHF	TGTGCCAGCAGCAGACAGGGCAATCAGCCCCAGCATTTT
.	.	TRBJ1-1	TRBV21-1	CASSRGTAQERGAFF	TGTGCCAGCAGCAGAGGGACAGCCCAAGAACGAGGAGCTTTCTTT
TRBD1	few	TRBJ1-4	TRBV7-2	CASSPGTGREKLFF	TGTGCCAGCAGCCCAGGGACAGGGAGGGAAAAACTGTTTTTT
.	.	TRBJ2-7	TRBV7-3	CASSSNGVGEQYF	TGTGCCAGCAGCTCAAACGGGGTGGGGGAGCAGTACTTC
.	few	TRBJ1-5	TRBV5-6	CASSSRQGMRNQPQHF	TGTGCCAGCAGCTCAAGGCAGGGGATGCGCAATCAGCCCCAGCATTTT
.	.	TRBJ2-2	TRBV10-3	CAIKSGDTGELFF	TGTGCCATCAAATCAGGGGACACCGGGGAGCTGTTTTTT
.	.	TRBJ1-2	TRBV3-1/TRBV3-2	CASSQGTPLNYGYTF	TGTGCCAGCAGCCAAGGGACTCCGTTAAACTATGGCTACACCTTC
TRBD2	.	TRBJ2-4	TRBV30	CAWNPSGGENIQYF	TGTGCCTGGAACCCCTCCGGGGGGGAAAACATTCAGTACTTC
TRBD2	.	TRBJ2-3	TRBV7-2	CASSGEGLTDTQYF	TGTGCCAGCAGCGGGGAGGGACTCACAGATACGCAGTATTTT
.	.	TRBJ2-7	TRBV11-2	CASSHTYEQYF	TGTGCCAGCAGCCATACCTACGAGCAGTACTTC
.	.	TRBJ2-7	TRBV4-2	CASSPMRGPTYEQYF	TGTGCCAGCAGCCCTATGCGGGGTCCTACCTACGAGCAGTACTTC
TRBD1	.	TRBJ2-1	TRBV3-1/TRBV3-2	CASSQQGANEQFF	TGTGCCAGCAGCCAGCAGGGGGCGAATGAGCAGTTCTTC
.	few	TRBJ2-2	TRBV2	CASSQTQTGELFF	TGTGCCAGCAGCCAAACCCAGACCGGGGAGCTGTTTTTT
TRBD1	.	TRBJ1-5	TRBV28	CASSGGQGLRQPQHF	TGTGCCAGCAGTGGGGGACAGGGTTTACGCCAGCCCCAGCATTTT
TRBD2	.	TRBJ2-7	TRBV6-2/TRBV6-3	CASSYPRVAGDHEQYF	TGTGCCAGCAGTTACCCCCGAGTAGCGGGAGACCACGAGCAGTACTTC